The 5 T cell receptor beta chains given below trace back to one sample, sequenced in a study of T-cell memory formation after mild COVID-19. TCRdb reanalysed the 5' RACE reads using MiXCR and keeps one entry per CDR3 protein. The sample carries hundreds of thousands of distinct CDR3 sequences, 12% to 15% recorded once. The specimen was PBMCs or a T cell subset sorted from them (not recorded which). The source is a man younger than 35 who had mild COVID-19 (a few samples of this study predate the infection). Cell type and time point are not known.

The J gene is TRBJ2-5, the V gene TRBV7-2; TRBD2 is a possible D gene (5 bases). V lost 2 bases and J 5 bases, leaving 9 bases between the germline ends. CDR1 SGHTA and CDR2 FQGNSA come from the germline V gene. The CDR3 runs to 13 residues. CDR3 protein: CASSLLEVETQYF. The CDR3 DNA sequence: TGTGCCAGCAGCTTACTGGAGGTGGAGACCCAGTACTTC.

J is TRBJ2-2 and V is TRBV19; D possibly corresponds to TRBD1 (5 bases). CDR1 LNHDA and CDR2 SQIVND come from the germline V gene (reference sequence). The CDR3 is 17 amino acids. Trimming pared 3 bases from V and 0 bases from J, leaving 14 bases between. The CDR3 coding sequence is TGTGCCAGTAGTATGTATTCAGGGTTTGCGAACACCGGGGAGCTGTTTTTT. Residues: CASSMYSGFANTGELFF.

V is TRBV28 and J is TRBJ2-4; 11 positions agree with TRBD1. The CDR3 is 15 residues long. V lost 5 bases, J lost 5 bases, and 5 bases stayed unmatched. The germline CDR1 and CDR2 sequences are MDHEN and SYDVKM. The CDR3, as DNA: TGTGCCAGCAGTCTCACGGGACAGGGGGAAAACATTCAGTACTTC. It translates to CASSLTGQGENIQYF.

This clonotype has more than one count but fewer than ten. The chain uses TRBV7-9 and TRBJ2-1; 10 bases align to TRBD2. V dropped 5 bases and J dropped 2; count of bases not matched to a gene: 15. The length of the CDR3 is 19 residues. In germline, CDR1 is SEHNR, CDR2 FQNEAQ (reference sequence). In DNA, the CDR3 is TGTGCCAGCAGCCCTCTCCTAGCGGGGGCTTCAAGGACCTACAATGAGCAGTTCTTC. It encodes CASSPLLAGASRTYNEQFF.

This clonotype was seen ten or more times. The chain joins TRBV20-1 to TRBJ1-5; D gene ambiguous. The CDR3 has 13 residues. CDR1 is DFQATT, CDR2 SNEGSKA, per germline (reference sequence). V was trimmed by 3 bases and J by 6 bases, leaving 12 bases between them. Here the CDR3 reads CSASVGSGQPQHF. CDR3 nucleotides: TGCAGTGCTAGCGTTGGCAGTGGTCAGCCCCAGCATTTT.